This TCR beta chain was obtained from a study of CD8+ T cells in alopecia areata. CDR1 is MGHRA and CDR2 is YSYEKL in the germline V gene. CDR3 length: 15 residues. The ends were cut back, 2 bases at V and 2 bases at J, with 11 bases in the middle. Following extraction, RNA underwent reverse transcription to cDNA, which served as the sequencing template. Profiling relied on immunoSEQ multiplex PCR, and the TCRdb table lists in-frame clones only, not all of them. The sample records more than 75,000 clones, 41% being singletons. This clonotype was obtained from a human donor with alopecia areata. The sequenced sample consisted of CD4+ T cells sorted from blood. This rearrangement joins TRBV4-1 to TRBJ2-3; D gene uncertain. CDR3 protein: CASSQSPPPTDTQYF. Here the CDR3 DNA reads TGCGCCAGCAGCCAATCTCCTCCCCCCACAGATACGCAGTATTTT.